This T cell receptor beta chain was sequenced in a study of metastatic and nonmetastatic thyroid tumors (dated by TCRdb to about 2020). Some background on the complete study: Repertoires were compared across peripheral blood and tumor or nodule tissue samples from malignant and benign thyroid patients. General study outcomes and caveats: In both blood and tumor samples, malignant tumors were reported to have significantly higher TCR beta diversity than benign nodules.

This clone was seen only a few times. Its recognized antigen is unknown. Base qualities are not recorded, but no much larger clone differs from it by a single base. Before undergoing thyroid surgery, none of the patients had been given any kind of treatment. Using T-cell receptor beta sequencing, the researchers looked back retrospectively at clinical samples from patients, gathered between about 2012 and 2019. Libraries came from PCR. Sequenced on an Illumina HiSeq 4000. High-throughput sequencing was used to profile the TCR beta-chain CDR3 region of every patient. Per the original workflow: The researchers built a classifier to tell apart papillary thyroid cancer patients with distant metastasis, based on CDR3 differences among clinicopathological groups. Repertoire diversity was assessed with the Shannon index, and tumor-blood repertoire similarity with the Morisita-Horn index. TCRdb reran the public reads through fastp at Q25 and MiXCR, keeping productive beta chains. In this record, the V and J calls reflect TCRdb's handling and not the investigators' own analysis. The sample has about 20,000 clones on record, just over 35% of them singletons. The ten largest clones represent 25% to 30% of the sample.

The specimen sequenced was tumor tissue. This receptor was identified in a female donor with papillary thyroid cancer or a benign thyroid nodule (not recorded which). Some clones in this sample may be carry-over from other donors' samples.

This receptor carries the CDR3 CAISEIIQGASETQYF. The sequenced DNA: TGTGCCATCAGTGAAATAATTCAGGGGGCATCAGAGACCCAGTACTTC. The rearranged chain carries TRBV10-3 and TRBJ2-5; TRBD1 fits 8 bases in the junction. From cysteine to phenylalanine, the CDR3 is 16 amino acids long. Only the CDR3 part of the read is kept: 48 bases, read in frame from the first base. Relative to germline, V is missing 3 bases and J is missing 4 bases, with 10 bases of the junction outside any gene match. Taken from the germline V gene, the CDR1 and CDR2 loops are ENHRY and SYGVKD.